This T cell receptor beta chain is drawn from a study of OX40 agonist ivuxolimab in advanced cancers. Assay used: immunoSEQ multiplex PCR; TCRdb lists only in-frame clones, some missing. This repertoire shows 35,000 to 40,000 clones, 82% found once; its top ten account for approximately 1.8%. The CDR3 is 16 residues long. Germline V gene data show CDR1 as SGHNT and CDR2 as YENEEA. The ends lost 5 bases at V and 3 bases at J; junction bases unmatched: 5. The sequencing used CD4+ or CD8+ T cells sorted from blood, collected in a trial of the OX40 agonist ivuxolimab. The chain combines TRBV11-3 with TRBJ2-5, with 14 positions matching TRBD2. This receptor was taken from an adult with an advanced solid tumor such as melanoma, head and neck, liver or kidney cancer. The CDR3 DNA reads TGTGCCAGCAGCCGGGGACTAGCGGGGGCTGAAGAGACCCAGTACTTC. This translates into CASSRGLAGAEETQYF.